A single sample gave rise to the 3 T cell receptor beta chains below, sequenced in a study of shared clonotypes between healthy human individuals. Assay used: immunoSEQ multiplex PCR; TCRdb lists only in-frame clones, some missing. The table has about 330,000 clones, roughly 84% seen once; the top ten hold roughly 16%. Sequencing was performed on memory CD8+ T cells sorted from blood. Subset described: CD45RO+ cells pooled with CCR7-negative TemRA cells. Receptors originate from a young man in good health.

The chain links TRBV27 to TRBJ2-6; the match to TRBD1 covers 7 bases. Germline CDR1 is MNHEY and CDR2 is SMNVEV (reference sequence). Losses at the gene ends were 9 bases for V and 9 bases for J; bases not matched to a gene: 8. The CDR3 is made up of 13 amino acids. CDR3: CASKGGADNVLTF. The DNA of the CDR3 is TGTGCCAGTAAAGGGGGCGCGGACAACGTCCTGACTTTC. Using reference TRBV27 and TRBJ2-6 for the parts outside the CDR3, the full variable domain is EAQVTQNPRYLITVTGKKLTVTCSQNMNHEYMSWYRQDPGLGLRQIYYSMNVEVTDKGDVPEGYKVSRKEKRNFPLILESPSPNQTSLYFCASKGGADNVLTFGAGSRLTVL.

V is TRBV14 and J is TRBJ2-5; 8 nucleotides align to TRBD2. CDR3 length: 15 amino acids. Germline lookup yields CDR1 SGHDN and CDR2 FVKESK. Losses at the gene ends were 2 bases for V and 5 bases for J; bases not matched to a gene: 7. The chain's CDR3 is CASSQTWTSLETQYF. CDR3 sequence (DNA): TGTGCCAGCAGCCAAACGTGGACTAGCTTGGAGACCCAGTACTTC.

The chain is built from TRBV5-6 and TRBJ2-7, with a possible D match to TRBD1 (5 bases). Germline V gives CDR1 SGHDT, CDR2 YYEEEE. V gave up 9 bases and J gave up 5 bases, with 15 bases separating them. CDR3 length: 12 residues. CDR3 sequence reads: CATWQGPDEQYF. In DNA, the CDR3 is TGTGCCACGTGGCAGGGTCCCGACGAGCAGTACTTC.